The 21 T cell receptor beta chains reported below all come from one sample, sequenced in a study of T cell repertoires in cytomegalovirus infection. TCRdb re-called the reads with MiXCR, one entry per CDR3 protein. Of some 390,000 distinct CDR3 sequences listed, 15% to 20% are singletons. Sequenced sample: PBMCs. Source of these receptors: a human donor in good health (CMV status not recorded). Some clones in this sample may be carry-over from other donors' samples.

This clonotype has only a few counts. The rearrangement links TRBV7-9 to TRBJ2-3, with TRBD1 as a possible D gene (5 bases). Between the trimmed V and J ends, which lost 8 bases and 0 bases, there was a span of 18 bases. CDR1 is SEHNR and CDR2 is FQNEAQ in the germline V gene (reference sequence). The CDR3 length is 16 residues. The CDR3 here is CASLEPRATSTDTQYF. CDR3 DNA: TGTGCCAGCTTGGAGCCCAGGGCCACTAGCACAGATACGCAGTATTTT.

This clonotype was observed at least ten times. This rearrangement joins TRBV4-3 to TRBJ2-7, with a weak D call TRBD1 (6 bases). V lost 0 bases and J 9 bases, leaving 12 bases between the germline ends. This CDR3 has 13 amino acids. CDR1 and CDR2 (germline): LGHNA, YSLEER. The CDR3 sequence: CASSQDRQQGQYF. Written as DNA, the CDR3 is TGCGCCAGCAGCCAAGATCGTCAACAGGGGCAGTACTTC.

The genes are TRBV5-4 and TRBJ2-3, with TRBD2 matching 16 bases. The CDR3 spans 19 residues. Unmatched junction bases numbered 11, after V lost 3 bases and J lost 4 bases. Germline loops: CDR1 SGHNT, CDR2 YYREEE (reference sequence). CDR3 bases: TGTGCCAGCAGCTACGCCGGGACTAGCGGGGGGGCCGGCGCAGATACGCAGTATTTT. Amino acids: CASSYAGTSGGAGADTQYF.

The gene calls are TRBV20-1 and TRBJ2-3; D assignment may be TRBD1 or TRBD2 (5 bases each). The CDR3 is 14 residues long. The germline V gene has CDR1 DFQATT and CDR2 SNEGSKA (reference sequence). V shed 3 bases and J shed 0 bases, with 10 bases lying between them. CDR3 in DNA: TGCAGTGCTAGGGCCGGGGCTAGCACAGATACGCAGTATTTT. Its translation: CSARAGASTDTQYF.

The chain has TRBV6-6 and TRBJ2-1, with 9 nucleotides matching TRBD2. The CDR3 spans 16 residues. The germline gives CDR1 MNHNY, CDR2 SVGAGI (reference sequence). With V trimmed by 6 bases and J by 6 bases, 12 bases remained unmatched. DNA for the CDR3: TGTGCCAGCAGAACCCGAGGCGGGAGGGTAGCCAATGAGCAGTTCTTC. Translation gives CASRTRGGRVANEQFF.

The chain has TRBV7-2 and TRBJ1-5; D unresolved. CDR1 is SGHTA, CDR2 FQGNSA, per germline. CDR3 length equals 12 residues. Trimming pared 6 bases from V and 9 bases from J, leaving 12 bases between. The CDR3 sequence is CASRYGSGPQHF. The CDR3 DNA sequence: TGTGCCAGCAGGTACGGCTCGGGGCCCCAGCATTTT.

This clonotype has more than one count but fewer than ten. The rearrangement uses TRBV5-1 and TRBJ2-3; 9 bases agree with TRBD1. Losses at the gene ends were 3 bases for V and 4 bases for J; bases not matched to a gene: 3. CDR1 is SGHRS and CDR2 is YFSETQ in the germline V gene. The CDR3 is 14 amino acids. In nucleotides, the CDR3 is TGCGCCAGCAGCTCACAGGGGGCGGCAGATACGCAGTATTTT. This translates into CASSSQGAADTQYF.

This clonotype was counted a few times. This chain uses TRBV28 with TRBJ2-2; D is ambiguous. Germline CDR1 MDHEN, CDR2 SYDVKM. Between the trimmed V and J ends, which lost 2 bases and 5 bases, there was a span of 9 bases. This CDR3 comprises 14 residues. DNA for the CDR3: TGTGCCAGCAGTTTAATCCGGCCAACCGGGGAGCTGTTTTTT. As protein: CASSLIRPTGELFF.

This clonotype has just a few counts. The V and J genes are TRBV7-2 and TRBJ2-5; D gene ambiguous. The germline gives CDR1 SGHTA, CDR2 FQGNSA. This CDR3 region has 14 residues. V gave up 0 bases and J gave up 0 bases, with 5 bases separating them. The DNA of the CDR3 is TGTGCCAGCAGCTTAGCGCTCCACCAAGAGACCCAGTACTTC. Amino acid sequence: CASSLALHQETQYF.

This chain joins TRBV3-1 and TRBJ1-1, with a tentative D call TRBD1 (6 bases). Per the germline V gene, CDR1 is LGHDT and CDR2 is YNNKEL (reference sequence). This CDR3 comprises 11 residues. V dropped 6 bases and J dropped 8 bases, with 10 bases sitting between them. CDR3 DNA sequence: TGTGCCAGCAGGAGTACAGGGGAAGCTTTCTTT. It encodes CASRSTGEAFF.

This clonotype was picked up one time. The germline gene is not matched at one end of the junction; a read error may be the cause. This rearrangement joins TRBV18 to TRBJ1-1; D perhaps matches TRBD1 (6 bases). The CDR3 sequence is 13 residues long. Germline CDR1 KGHSH, CDR2 LQKENI. DNA of the CDR3: TGTGCCAGCTCACCCGACAGGAACACTGAAACTTTCTTT. This translates into CASSPDRNTETFF.

In this sample, this clonotype turned up a few times. The V call is TRBV19, the J call TRBJ1-5; possibly TRBD1 for D (6 bases). The CDR3 runs 17 residues. The germline CDR1 and CDR2 sequences are LNHDA and SQIVND (reference sequence). V dropped 3 bases and J dropped 3 bases, with 18 bases sitting between them. CDR3: CASSMKEGVTFNQPQHF. The CDR3 DNA sequence: TGTGCCAGTAGTATGAAGGAGGGGGTTACGTTCAATCAGCCCCAGCATTTT.

In its sample, this clonotype was seen a few times. The V call is TRBV11-2, the J call TRBJ2-7, with unresolved D. Germline loops: CDR1 SGHAT, CDR2 FQNNGV. The V end was cut by 5 bases, the J end by 3 bases, with 14 bases between. The CDR3 is 14 amino acids. CDR3 sequence (DNA): TGTGCCAGCAGCCCCTTGGAGAAAGTCTACGAGCAGTACTTC. Protein sequence: CASSPLEKVYEQYF.

This clonotype has at least ten counts. This chain joins TRBV7-8 and TRBJ2-1; TRBD2 might be the D (5 bases). The CDR3 contains 16 residues. Germline V gene data show CDR1 as SGHVS and CDR2 as FQNEAQ. Between the trimmed V and J ends, which lost 0 bases and 6 bases, there was a span of 15 bases. The CDR3 DNA reads as TGTGCCAGCAGCTTAGCGTTGGGTGGGAGTCTCAATGAGCAGTTCTTC. It is translated as CASSLALGGSLNEQFF.

The chain has TRBV28 and TRBJ1-6; D ambiguous. The ends were cut back, 1 base at V and 19 bases at J, with 23 bases in the middle. This CDR3 is 15 amino acids long. Per germline, CDR1 MDHEN and CDR2 SYDVKM. The CDR3 is CASSLSSEVGVTKHF. Here the CDR3 DNA reads TGTGCCAGCAGTTTATCAAGCGAGGTCGGGGTAACCAAACACTTT.

V usage is TRBV4-1 and J usage is TRBJ1-5; 10 bases map to TRBD1. Germline V lookup: CDR1 MGHRA, CDR2 YSYEKL. This CDR3 is built from 15 residues. With 4 bases clipped from V and 6 bases from J, the junction kept 6 bases outside the gene matches. The CDR3 reads CASSPGQGKGQPQHF. The CDR3 DNA reads TGCGCCAGCAGCCCGGGACAGGGGAAGGGTCAGCCCCAGCATTTT.

This clonotype came up a few times. The V and J genes are TRBV20-1 and TRBJ2-3; no definite D call. The germline CDR1 and CDR2 sequences are DFQATT and SNEGSKA (reference sequence). This CDR3 has 13 residues. Trimming took off 5 bases at V and 5 bases at J, with 14 bases between the two ends. Written as DNA, the CDR3 is TGCAGTGCTCAACGGACCTTCAGAGATACGCAGTATTTT. Protein product: CSAQRTFRDTQYF.

In its sample, this clonotype was seen a few times. This chain links TRBV28 with TRBJ1-5, with 11 nucleotides matching TRBD1. V was clipped by 7 bases and J by 10 bases; unmatched bases: 12. CDR1 is MDHEN and CDR2 is SYDVKM in the germline V gene. There are 15 residues in the CDR3. CDR3 amino acids: CASKGRGTGGVPQHF. The CDR3 DNA reads as TGTGCCAGCAAGGGAAGGGGGACAGGGGGAGTACCCCAGCATTTT.

This chain connects TRBV28 to TRBJ1-5; D is uncertain. V was clipped by 9 bases and J by 0 bases, with 15 bases between them. The CDR3 spans 15 residues. Germline CDR1 and CDR2: MDHEN and SYDVKM. The CDR3 bases are TGTGCCAGTTCTGCACCCGTTTATAGCAATCAGCCCCAGCATTTT. Amino acid sequence: CASSAPVYSNQPQHF.

V and J are TRBV9 and TRBJ2-3; 8 bases fit TRBD1. The germline gives CDR1 SGDLS, CDR2 YYNGEE. The length of the CDR3 is 16 residues. The V and J ends lost 2 bases and 4 bases, in that order; junction bases with no gene match: 9. CDR3: CASSVGQGELPDTQYF. The CDR3 DNA sequence: TGTGCCAGCAGCGTCGGACAGGGAGAACTCCCAGATACGCAGTATTTT.

This chain connects TRBV7-6 to TRBJ2-4, with TRBD1 as a possible D gene (5 bases). The germline V gene encodes CDR1 SGHVS and CDR2 FNYEAQ. V lost 2 bases to trimming and J lost 0 bases, with 14 bases between them. This CDR3 is built from 17 residues. CDR3 in amino acids: CASSLSSKGLAKNIQYF. The CDR3 DNA follows: TGTGCCAGCAGCTTATCGTCCAAGGGGCTAGCCAAAAACATTCAGTACTTC. Full variable domain (rest looked up from reference TRBV7-6 and TRBJ2-4): GAGVSQSPRYKVTKRGQDVALRCDPISGHVSLYWYRQALGQGPEFLTYFNYEAQQDKSGLPNDRFSAERPEGSISTLTIQRTEQRDSAMYRCASSLSSKGLAKNIQYFGAGTRLSVL.